This T cell receptor (beta chain) was recovered during a study of post-analysis software for immune sequencing data. Background on the study: Clinical courses comprised relapsing-remitting, secondary progressive and progressive-relapsing multiple sclerosis. Overall study findings and caveats: Samples from one preparation batch, clustered by F measure, grouped strongly together. Comparison with controls showed significantly lower normalized Chao1 diversity in multiple sclerosis patients. TRBV segments more frequent in patients than in controls numbered roughly 5 and included TRBV5-6, TRBV5-1 and TRBV20-1.

Prepared TCR beta cDNA libraries contained unique molecular identifiers. A population of 1 to 10 million T cells gave rise to 450,000 to 500,000 cDNA molecules. TCRdb re-called the PCR reads with MiXCR, one entry per CDR3 protein. In the table there are roughly 600,000 distinct CDR3 sequences, 44% of which are singletons. V was trimmed by 10 bases and J by 11 bases, leaving 20 bases between them. Germline V CDR1 and CDR2: WSHSY, SAAADI. The CDR3 runs 12 residues. Only a few counts were recorded for this clonotype. The target antigen is unknown. Material: blood. The clonotype comes from a girl between 5 and 17 years old with multiple sclerosis. The V gene is TRBV10-2, the J gene TRBJ1-1, with a weak D call TRBD1 (5 bases). CDR3 sequence (DNA): TGCGCCAACGGTGGGGCGTCCTGGGATGCTTTCTTT. It specifies CANGGASWDAFF.